This is a list of T cell receptor beta chains from one sample in a study of CD8 T cells in ankylosing spondylitis. TCRdb reanalysed the 5' RACE reads using MiXCR and keeps one entry per CDR3 protein. The sample lists approximately 250,000 distinct CDR3 sequences, roughly a quarter occurring once. Sequencing used blood, either unsorted or a sorted T cell fraction (not recorded which). The receptors were sampled from a male donor with ankylosing spondylitis or in good health (not recorded which). The CDR3 runs from the conserved cysteine through the conserved F or W. The order of the fields is V gene, clone size, D gene, J gene, CDR3 protein, CDR3 DNA. The D gene is left open where the match is weak. Clone size appears in some rows only: once, few, many, or a class for an expanded clone.

>TRBV20-1|many|NA|TRBJ1-3
CSASLGFGNTIYF
TGCAGTGCTAGTTTGGGGTTTGGAAACACCATATATTTT
>TRBV9|NA|NA|TRBJ2-7
CASSVEAGASYEQYF
TGTGCCAGCAGCGTAGAGGCGGGGGCCTCCTACGAGCAGTACTTC
>TRBV3-1|many|NA|TRBJ1-3
CASSQRGSSGNTIYF
TGTGCCAGCAGCCAACGGGGGTCCTCTGGAAACACCATATATTTT
>TRBV20-1|many|NA|TRBJ1-5
CSAKSPEAQHF
TGCAGTGCTAAATCCCCTGAGGCCCAGCATTTT
>TRBV12-3/TRBV12-4|NA|TRBD1|TRBJ2-6
CASRGRGIPGANVLTF
TGTGCCTCCAGGGGGCGCGGGATCCCTGGGGCCAACGTCCTGACTTTC
>TRBV2|many|TRBD1|TRBJ1-6
CASSEDRHSPLHF
TGTGCCAGCAGTGAGGACAGGCATTCACCCCTCCACTTT
>TRBV3-1|many|NA|TRBJ1-6
CASSQVFLGSPLHF
TGTGCCAGCAGCCAAGTCTTTTTGGGTTCACCCCTCCACTTT
>TRBV20-1|many|NA|TRBJ2-1
CSATQSLLNEQFF
TGCAGTGCTACTCAATCCCTATTAAATGAGCAGTTCTTC
>TRBV12-3/TRBV12-4|NA|NA|TRBJ2-7
CASSLNGQSYEQYF
TGTGCCAGCAGTTTAAACGGACAGAGCTACGAGCAGTACTTC
>TRBV9|NA|TRBD1|TRBJ2-2
CASSSDRGATGELFF
TGTGCCAGCAGCTCCGACAGGGGTGCGACCGGGGAGCTGTTTTTT
>TRBV5-1|many|NA|TRBJ2-2
CASSLTTSTSGELFF
TGCGCCAGCAGCCTTACAACTTCCACTTCCGGGGAGCTGTTTTTT
>TRBV5-1|few|TRBD2|TRBJ2-4
CASSLGSSGAKNIQYF
TGCGCCAGCAGCCTAGGGTCTAGCGGGGCGAAAAACATTCAGTACTTC
>TRBV12-3/TRBV12-4|NA|NA|TRBJ2-7
CASSLRDGAYEQYF
TGTGCCAGCAGCCTCCGGGACGGTGCCTACGAGCAGTACTTC
>TRBV29-1|NA|NA|TRBJ1-1
CSVNTEAFF
TGCAGCGTGAACACTGAAGCTTTCTTT
>TRBV10-1|few|NA|TRBJ2-5
CASSDGSRETQYF
TGCGCCAGCAGTGACGGTAGCCGAGAGACCCAGTACTTC
>TRBV20-1|NA|NA|TRBJ2-3
CSAGGADTQYF
TGCAGTGCGGGCGGGGCCGATACGCAGTATTTT
>TRBV7-8|many|NA|TRBJ2-3
CASSFEALGTDTQYF
TGTGCCAGCAGCTTTGAGGCTTTAGGCACAGATACGCAGTATTTT
>TRBV29-1|many|TRBD2|TRBJ2-3
CSVDVGGGWGDTQYF
TGCAGCGTTGATGTCGGCGGGGGGTGGGGAGATACGCAGTATTTT
>TRBV29-1|NA|TRBD2|TRBJ2-1
CSVGWRGGRVEQFF
TGCAGCGTTGGCTGGCGGGGGGGCAGGGTTGAGCAGTTCTTC
>TRBV20-1|NA|TRBD1|TRBJ2-7
CSAKTGGGMYEQYF
TGCAGTGCTAAAACAGGGGGCGGTATGTACGAGCAGTACTTC
>TRBV10-3|NA|TRBD1|TRBJ2-3
CAARSLGTGGLTDTQYF
TGTGCCGCTAGATCGTTAGGGACAGGGGGCTTAACAGATACGCAGTATTTT
>TRBV7-2|NA|NA|TRBJ2-3
CASRMGLQGTDTQYF
TGTGCCAGCAGGATGGGACTACAGGGGACAGATACGCAGTATTTT
>TRBV5-1|many|NA|TRBJ2-7
CASSLGSQGRGEQYF
TGCGCCAGCAGCTTAGGAAGTCAGGGGCGCGGGGAGCAGTACTTC
>TRBV20-1|NA|TRBD2|TRBJ2-3
CCARDSLAGGWDTQYF
TGCTGTGCTAGAGATTCGCTAGCGGGGGGGTGGGATACGCAGTATTTT
>TRBV20-1|NA|NA|TRBJ2-7
CIARGRRAGTYEQYF
TGCATTGCTAGAGGTCGGAGGGCCGGGACCTACGAGCAGTACTTC
>TRBV20-1|NA|TRBD2|TRBJ2-1
CSARLLSGGAENEQFF
TGCAGTGCTAGACTACTTAGCGGGGGGGCCGAGAATGAGCAGTTCTTC
>TRBV20-1|NA|NA|TRBJ2-1
CSAATLGGEQFF
TGCAGTGCTGCAACTTTAGGCGGGGAGCAGTTCTTC
>TRBV6-5|NA|TRBD1|TRBJ2-5
CASSLGTGTQYF
TGTGCCAGCAGTCTTGGGACAGGGACCCAGTACTTC
>TRBV3-1|many|NA|TRBJ2-2
CASYPRGSGDTGELFF
TGTGCCAGCTACCCTCGGGGTAGCGGAGACACCGGGGAGCTGTTTTTT
>TRBV29-1|many|NA|TRBJ2-4
CSVEKGEGFRYF
TGCAGCGTTGAAAAGGGGGAGGGGTTTCGGTACTTC
>TRBV20-1|few|TRBD1|TRBJ2-7
CSARGRTGSYEQYF
TGCAGTGCTAGAGGTAGGACAGGGAGCTACGAGCAGTACTTC
>TRBV29-1|few|NA|TRBJ1-3
CSVGTGSWGSGNTIYF
TGCAGCGTTGGCACGGGAAGCTGGGGCTCTGGAAACACCATATATTTT
>TRBV3-1|few|TRBD1|TRBJ2-7
CASSRRQGTGHEQYF
TGTGCCAGCAGCCGCCGACAGGGGACAGGTCACGAGCAGTACTTC
>TRBV20-1|NA|NA|TRBJ1-5
CSARDIGTGGQPQHF
TGCAGTGCTAGAGATATCGGAACAGGAGGTCAGCCCCAGCATTTT
>TRBV20-1|many|NA|TRBJ1-1
CSADGRGTEAFF
TGCAGTGCCGATGGAAGGGGCACTGAAGCTTTCTTT
>TRBV20-1|many|TRBD1|TRBJ2-5
CSATRDSQVETQYF
TGCAGTGCTACCAGGGACAGCCAAGTGGAGACCCAGTACTTC
>TRBV20-1|many|TRBD2|TRBJ2-5
CRTFGGIGRRETQYF
TGCAGAACCTTCGGGGGGATCGGGAGAAGAGAGACCCAGTACTTC
>TRBV28|NA|NA|TRBJ2-7
CASSSRSRSGEQYF
TGTGCCAGCAGTTCTCGCTCACGTTCAGGCGAGCAGTACTTC
>TRBV29-1|NA|NA|TRBJ2-7
CSVEDRRALTYEQYF
TGCAGCGTTGAAGATCGGAGGGCTCTTACCTACGAGCAGTACTTC
>TRBV24-1|many|NA|TRBJ2-2
CATSDSAVTGELFF
TGTGCCACCAGTGATTCTGCGGTCACCGGGGAGCTGTTTTTT
>TRBV10-3|NA|TRBD2|TRBJ2-5
CAISASGAETQYF
TGTGCCATCAGTGCCAGCGGGGCAGAGACCCAGTACTTC
>TRBV5-6|few|TRBD2|TRBJ2-5
CASSTPTSGVETQYF
TGTGCCAGCAGCACTCCGACTAGCGGGGTAGAGACCCAGTACTTC
>TRBV19|NA|NA|TRBJ2-1
CASGVYNEQFF
TGTGCCAGCGGGGTCTACAATGAGCAGTTCTTC
>TRBV20-1|NA|NA|TRBJ2-7
CSARDSQAGWYF
TGCAGTGCTAGAGATTCCCAGGCAGGGTGGTACTTC
>TRBV12-3/TRBV12-4|NA|NA|TRBJ1-6
CASSLDAPLHF
TGTGCCAGCAGTTTGGACGCACCCCTCCACTTT
>TRBV20-1|NA|NA|TRBJ2-1
CSARAYGTSYNEQFF
TGCAGTGCCAGAGCATACGGGACCTCCTACAATGAGCAGTTCTTC
>TRBV5-1|few|NA|TRBJ2-7
CASSTGQPSFYEQYF
TGCGCCAGCAGCACCGGACAGCCTTCCTTCTACGAGCAGTACTTC
>TRBV5-4|few|TRBD2|TRBJ2-3
CASSPGLAGAGGTQYF
TGTGCCAGCAGCCCGGGACTAGCGGGGGCCGGGGGGACGCAGTATTTT
>TRBV20-1|many|NA|TRBJ1-5
CSARIRLGQPQHF
TGCAGTGCTAGGATCAGGCTCGGTCAGCCCCAGCATTTT
>TRBV27|NA|NA|TRBJ2-7
CASSSGTDEYEQYF
TGTGCCAGCAGTTCCGGGACGGACGAGTACGAGCAGTACTTC
>TRBV20-1|many|NA|TRBJ1-6
CSATTATPGSPLHF
TGCAGTGCTACGACAGCCACCCCGGGCTCACCCCTCCACTTT
>TRBV28|NA|NA|TRBJ2-7
CASRSGLAAYEQYF
TGTGCCAGCAGATCGGGACTGGCCGCCTACGAGCAGTACTTC
>TRBV7-2|many|NA|TRBJ2-3
CASSLGGALDTQYF
TGTGCCAGCAGCTTAGGGGGGGCCTTGGATACGCAGTATTTT